The T cell receptor beta chain under discussion was sequenced for a study of T cells in localized non-small cell lung cancer (dated by TCRdb to the early 2020s). Context from the whole study: Comparing tumors with uninvolved tumor-adjacent lungs, the study looked at the T cell repertoires of roughly 250 patients with early-stage NSCLC. The cohort consisted of under 300 treatment-naive NSCLC patients whose localized lung tumors had been resected. The mean age of the NSCLC patients was roughly 70 years, with 130 or so men and about a hundred women.

Study-wide conclusions, independent of this receptor: Multi-region tumor sequencing was not performed, so intratumor heterogeneity could not be excluded. Uninvolved tumor-adjacent lung showed the highest T cell clonality, higher than tumor, which suggests more focused antigenic responses in the uninvolved tumor-adjacent lung. Longer overall survival was associated with higher blood T cell density, whereas shorter survival was associated with higher adjacent-lung clonality. Since the design was exploratory, TCR variables were selected using unadjusted p-values with no false-discovery rate correction. A median of around 62 of the top 100 tumor clones turned up in the paired uninvolved adjacent lung, and approximately 30 of those clones also ranked among the top 100 of that same adjacent lung.

Worth noting for this clone: No cognate antigen has been identified for it. Base qualities are not at hand, and no much larger clone is one base apart.

At diagnosis, peripheral blood, uninvolved tumor-adjacent lung and tumor were collected and were preserved as a mix of fresh-frozen and FFPE material. For TCR repertoire profiling, the blood samples were analyzed as peripheral blood mononuclear cells. From the cysteine through the phenylalanine, the CDR3 covers 13 amino acids. The sequence is cut down to CDR3 DNA, 39 bases in frame from base 1. As encoded in the germline V gene, CDR1 is KGHSH while CDR2 is LQKENI. V loses 6 bases of germline sequence and J loses 3 bases, and the interval between the two ends is 11 bases. The immunoSEQ Assay was used to sequence TCR beta CDR3 regions from DNA. In the source study's methods: T cell density was computed as TCR beta template counts normalized to usable DNA estimated by amplifying housekeeping genes. Using the preseqR package, richness was estimated by extrapolating to 120,000 templates for tissue samples and 400,000 templates for PBMC samples. Clonality was defined by subtracting Pielou's evenness from one. Tissue-enriched TCRs were identified through differential abundance testing performed on productive amino-acid clonotypes, with a minimum total count of 5 and an alpha of 0.1. Repertoire overlap between compartments was quantified with the Jaccard Index and Morisita Overlap Index. GLIPH grouped TCR beta CDR3s together with public tetramer-defined viral CDR3s, and a viral motif had to include at least three viral sequences and show V-gene enrichment. Drawn from immuneACCESS, this table holds only the in-frame rearrangements with V and J called that TCRdb kept. Clones are partly lost; checked studies trace under half to an unresolved V gene and leave the rest unexplained. Clone size and V and J calls were adopted from that table, with D and trimming inferred from the DNA. This sample holds approximately 30,000 clones; 93% were observed only once. The ten largest clones add up to less than 8% of the sample.

This material consisted of peripheral blood, taken before any cancer treatment. The clonotype comes from a female donor of 60 years or more with stage I lung adenocarcinoma. The chain links TRBV18 with TRBJ1-2, with the D gene call left open. The CDR3 in this case is CASSPDMDYGYTF. The sequenced DNA: TGTGCCAGCTCTCCTGATATGGACTATGGCTACACCTTC.